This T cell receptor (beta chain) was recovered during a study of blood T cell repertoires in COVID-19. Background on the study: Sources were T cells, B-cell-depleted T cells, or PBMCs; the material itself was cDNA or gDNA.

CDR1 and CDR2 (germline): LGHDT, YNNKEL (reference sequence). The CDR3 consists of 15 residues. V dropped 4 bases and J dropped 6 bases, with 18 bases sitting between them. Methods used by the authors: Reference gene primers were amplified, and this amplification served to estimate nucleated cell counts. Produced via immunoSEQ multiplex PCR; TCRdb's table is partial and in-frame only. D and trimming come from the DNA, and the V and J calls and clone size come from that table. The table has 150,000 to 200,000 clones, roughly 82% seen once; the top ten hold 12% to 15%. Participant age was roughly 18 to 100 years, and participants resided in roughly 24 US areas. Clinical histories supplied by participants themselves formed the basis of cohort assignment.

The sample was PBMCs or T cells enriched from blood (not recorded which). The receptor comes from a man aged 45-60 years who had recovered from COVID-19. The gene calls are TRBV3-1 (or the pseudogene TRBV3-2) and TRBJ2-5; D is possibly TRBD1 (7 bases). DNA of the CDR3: TGTGCCAGCAGCCCCCGCAGGGGGGTTGGTCAGACCCAGTACTTC. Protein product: CASSPRRGVGQTQYF.